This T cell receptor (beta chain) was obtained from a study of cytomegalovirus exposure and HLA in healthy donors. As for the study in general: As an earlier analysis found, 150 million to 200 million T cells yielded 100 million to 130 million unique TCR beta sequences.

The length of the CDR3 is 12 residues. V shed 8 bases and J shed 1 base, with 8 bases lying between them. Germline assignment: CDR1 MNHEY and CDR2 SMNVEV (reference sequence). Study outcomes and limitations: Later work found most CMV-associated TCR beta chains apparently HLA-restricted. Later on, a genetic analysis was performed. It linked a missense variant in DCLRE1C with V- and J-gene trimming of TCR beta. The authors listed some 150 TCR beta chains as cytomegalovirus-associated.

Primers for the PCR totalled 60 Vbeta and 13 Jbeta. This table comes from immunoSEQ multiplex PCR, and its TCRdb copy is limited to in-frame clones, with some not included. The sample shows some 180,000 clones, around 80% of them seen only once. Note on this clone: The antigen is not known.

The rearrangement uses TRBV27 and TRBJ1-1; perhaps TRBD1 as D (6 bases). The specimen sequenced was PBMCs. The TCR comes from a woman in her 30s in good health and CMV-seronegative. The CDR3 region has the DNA TGTGCCAGCCAGGGGTGGAACACTGAAGCTTTCTTT. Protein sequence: CASQGWNTEAFF.